This section outlines one T cell receptor (beta chain) sequence together with its context. This entry belongs to a study of T cells in Graves' hyperthyroidism and ophthalmopathy. Amplification targeted TCR beta CDR3 regions from RNA transcripts. First-round RT-PCR with HTBI primers amplified the TCR CDR3 region. MiXCR, applied by TCRdb to the multiplex PCR reads, yields one record per CDR3 protein. Here the sample spans approximately 700,000 distinct CDR3 sequences, 16% being singletons. The CDR3 length is 18 residues. V shed 2 bases, J shed 2 bases, and the junction held 12 bases outside the gene matches. CDR1 MNHEY and CDR2 SMNVEV come from the germline V gene (reference sequence).

Sequenced sample: blood. This TCR was sampled from a man between 18 and 29 years old with Graves' hyperthyroidism. The chain employs TRBV27 and TRBJ2-7; 10 bases map to TRBD2. The CDR3 DNA reads as TGTGCCAGCAGTTTAGGAACTAGCGGGATAGGTGGAGCCTACGAGCAGTACTTC. Translation: CASSLGTSGIGGAYEQYF.